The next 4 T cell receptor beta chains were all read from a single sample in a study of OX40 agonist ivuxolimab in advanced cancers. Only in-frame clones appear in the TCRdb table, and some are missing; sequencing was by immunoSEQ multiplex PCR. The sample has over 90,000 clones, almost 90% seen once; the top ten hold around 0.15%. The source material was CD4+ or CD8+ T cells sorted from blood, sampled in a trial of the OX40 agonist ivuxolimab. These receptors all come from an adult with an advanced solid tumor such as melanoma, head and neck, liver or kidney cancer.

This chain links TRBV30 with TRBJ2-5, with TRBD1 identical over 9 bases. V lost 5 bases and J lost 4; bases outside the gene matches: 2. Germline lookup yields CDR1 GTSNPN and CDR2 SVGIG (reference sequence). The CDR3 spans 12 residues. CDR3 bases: TGTGCCTGGCAACAGGGGGCAGAGACCCAGTACTTC. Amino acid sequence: CAWQQGAETQYF.

CDR3 in amino acids: CASSRGAGSPLHF. The CDR3 region has the DNA TGTGCCAGCAGCCGGGGCGCAGGGTCACCCCTCCACTTT. This sequence joins TRBV6-5 and TRBJ1-6; possibly TRBD1 for D (5 bases). Germline V gene sequence: CDR1 MNHEY, CDR2 SVGAGI. CDR3 length: 13 amino acids. Trimming cost V 6 bases and J 10 bases, with 13 bases left between them.

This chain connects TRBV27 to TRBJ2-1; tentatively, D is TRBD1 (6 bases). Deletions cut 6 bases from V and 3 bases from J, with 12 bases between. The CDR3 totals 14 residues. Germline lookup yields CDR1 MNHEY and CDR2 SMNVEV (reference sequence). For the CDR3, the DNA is TGTGCCAGCAGCGGGACACTTAACTACAATGAGCAGTTCTTC. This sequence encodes CASSGTLNYNEQFF.

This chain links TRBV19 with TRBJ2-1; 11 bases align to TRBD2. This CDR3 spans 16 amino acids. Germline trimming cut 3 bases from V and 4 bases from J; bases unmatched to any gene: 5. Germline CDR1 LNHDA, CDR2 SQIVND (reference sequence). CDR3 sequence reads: CASSIWGTSGYNEQFF. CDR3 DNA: TGTGCCAGTAGTATTTGGGGGACTAGCGGATACAATGAGCAGTTCTTC.